Below are 23 T cell receptor beta chains sequenced from a single sample in a study of T-cell reconstitution after alpha-beta-depleted transplantation in children. Library preparation (for TCRbeta) was performed with unique molecular identifiers. TCRdb fed the PCR reads into MiXCR, producing one record per CDR3 protein. Of almost 500,000 distinct CDR3 sequences listed, roughly a tenth are singletons. Sequencing used PBMCs, obtained before TCRalphabeta/CD19-depleted stem cell transplant. These receptors were obtained from a child aged 2-15 years with inherited bone marrow failure, due to receive a stem cell transplant.

This clonotype has a handful of counts. The chain couples TRBV6-1 to TRBJ2-3; 7 bases map to TRBD2. CDR1 is MNHNS, CDR2 SASEGT, per germline. The CDR3 length is 16 residues. Unmatched junction bases numbered 8, after V lost 5 bases and J lost 0 bases. Here the CDR3 DNA reads TGTGCCAGCAGTCCACCGGGTAGCGGGAGCACAGATACGCAGTATTTT. The encoded protein is CASSPPGSGSTDTQYF.

The sample holds many counts of this clonotype. The chain couples TRBV27 to TRBJ2-1; D remains unclear. CDR1 and CDR2 (germline): MNHEY, SMNVEV (reference sequence). The V end lost 4 bases, the J end lost 0 bases, and 10 bases lay between the germline ends. The CDR3 sequence is 15 residues long. The CDR3 nucleotides read TGTGCCAGCAGTTCCCCATTCGGCTCCTACAATGAGCAGTTCTTC. This encodes CASSSPFGSYNEQFF.

V gene TRBV7-2 combines with J gene TRBJ2-4; D uncertain. Germline lookup yields CDR1 SGHTA and CDR2 FQGNSA. There are 19 residues in the CDR3. Trimming left V 2 bases short and J 0 bases short, with 20 bases between. The CDR3 bases are TGTGCCAGCAGCTTAACGGACGGACCAGATAAACTAGCCAAAAACATTCAGTACTTC. Protein: CASSLTDGPDKLAKNIQYF.

This clonotype was seen repeatedly, ten times or more. The chain combines TRBV7-9 with TRBJ2-1; D unclear. The V and J ends lost 1 base and 0 bases respectively, with 10 bases between them. Germline V CDR1 and CDR2: SEHNR, FQNEAQ (reference sequence). The CDR3 length is 16 residues. The CDR3 bases are TGTGCCAGCAGCTTAGTGGGCTCGGCCTCCTACAATGAGCAGTTCTTC. Amino acid sequence: CASSLVGSASYNEQFF. Variable domain in full (rest from reference TRBV7-9 and TRBJ2-1): DTGVSQNPRHKITKRGQNVTFRCDPISEHNRLYWYRQTLGQGPEFLTYFQNEAQLEKSRLLSDRFSAERPKGSFSTLEIQRTEQGDSAMYLCASSLVGSASYNEQFFGPGTRLTVL.

This clonotype was counted many times. CDR3 amino acids: CASSNLGGSYNEQFF. CDR3 nucleotides: TGTGCCAGCAGCAACCTAGGCGGCTCCTACAATGAGCAGTTCTTC. The chain employs TRBV7-2 and TRBJ2-1; no clear D. Trimming left V 5 bases short and J 0 bases short, with 11 bases between. This CDR3 has 15 amino acids. Germline-derived CDR1 and CDR2 are SGHTA and FQGNSA. The full variable domain, completed using reference TRBV7-2 and TRBJ2-1, is GAGVSQSPSNKVTEKGKDVELRCDPISGHTALYWYRQSLGQGLEFLIYFQGNSAPDKSGLPSDRFSAERTGGSVSTLTIQRTQQEDSAVYLCASSNLGGSYNEQFFGPGTRLTVL.

This clonotype showed up many times. The V gene is TRBV12-3 or TRBV12-4, the J gene TRBJ2-1, with D unclear. CDR3 length equals 11 residues. Trimming stripped 7 bases from V and 6 bases from J, with 7 bases between. The CDR3 spells CASNDLNEQFF. For the CDR3, the DNA is TGTGCCAGCAACGATCTCAATGAGCAGTTCTTC.

This clonotype was counted only a few times. The chain couples TRBV19 to TRBJ2-7, with D possibly being TRBD1 (6 bases). V was pared by 5 bases and J by 0 bases, with 14 bases between. This CDR3 comprises 15 residues. The germline V gene has CDR1 LNHDA and CDR2 SQIVND (reference sequence). DNA for the CDR3: TGTGCCAGTAGTCTACAGGGCGCAGCCTCCTACGAGCAGTACTTC. This gives the protein CASSLQGAASYEQYF.

Remarks on this clonotype: The junction shows a germline mismatch at one end, possibly a read error. This chain connects TRBV12-3 or TRBV12-4 to TRBJ1-2; unclear D gene. The CDR3 spans 14 residues. The CDR3 here is CASSPSQSHYGYNF. CDR3 nucleotides: TGTGCCAGCAGTCCCTCGCAATCTCACTATGGCTACAACTTC.

This clonotype showed up just a few times. The V gene is TRBV18, the J gene TRBJ2-7, with D perhaps matching TRBD2 (6 bases). CDR3 length: 14 residues. Germline V gene sequence: CDR1 KGHSH, CDR2 LQKENI. Between the trimmed V and J ends, which lost 4 bases and 1 base, there was a span of 11 bases. The CDR3 loop reads CASSLRLVSYEQYF. CDR3 DNA sequence: TGTGCCAGCTCACTCAGACTAGTTTCCTACGAGCAGTACTTC.

This clonotype was detected ten times or more. The chain carries TRBV4-3 and TRBJ1-1; D remains unclear. V lost 0 bases and J 0 bases, leaving 8 bases between the germline ends. This CDR3 is built from 15 residues. Germline V lookup: CDR1 LGHNA, CDR2 YSLEER. This chain's CDR3 is CASSQEPNLNTEAFF. The CDR3 bases are TGCGCCAGCAGCCAAGAACCAAATCTGAACACTGAAGCTTTCTTT.

Of note for this clonotype: A read error may explain this, as a much larger clone is one base away. The V gene is TRBV2, the J gene TRBJ2-2, with 8 bases that match TRBD2. Germline V gives CDR1 SNHLY, CDR2 FYNNEI. The CDR3 totals 16 residues. The DNA of the CDR3 is TGTGACAGCAGGCACGAAAGCGGGAGATACACCGGGGAGCTGTTTTTT. It is translated as CDSRHESGRYTGELFF.

In this sample, this clonotype turned up many times. The chain has TRBV27 and TRBJ1-5; possible D gene TRBD1, 5 bases. Trimming shortened V by 4 bases and J by 0 bases, and 13 bases separated the two germline ends. Germline CDR1 and CDR2: MNHEY and SMNVEV (reference sequence). The CDR3 loop spans 16 amino acids. CDR3 nucleotides: TGTGCCAGCAGTTCTCGGGACGGCCGTAGCAATCAGCCCCAGCATTTT. Translated: CASSSRDGRSNQPQHF.

CDR3 coding DNA: TGTGCCAGCAGCTTAAGGAGCGGGCAATACAATGAGCAGTTCTTC. It yields the protein CASSLRSGQYNEQFF. The gene calls are TRBV7-9 and TRBJ2-1; TRBD2 is a possible D gene (6 bases). The V end lost 2 bases, the J end lost 4 bases, and 12 bases lay between the germline ends. This CDR3 spans 15 amino acids. Germline values: CDR1 SEHNR, CDR2 FQNEAQ (reference sequence). The variable domain in full, with the rest retrieved from reference TRBV7-9 and TRBJ2-1, is DTGVSQNPRHKITKRGQNVTFRCDPISEHNRLYWYRQTLGQGPEFLTYFQNEAQLEKSRLLSDRFSAERPKGSFSTLEIQRTEQGDSAMYLCASSLRSGQYNEQFFGPGTRLTVL.

This clonotype was counted many times. The chain is built from TRBV6-1 and TRBJ2-7; a possible D gene is TRBD1 (6 bases). The CDR3 spans 12 residues. The ends were cut back, 5 bases at V and 5 bases at J, with 10 bases in the middle. Germline V CDR1 and CDR2: MNHNS, SASEGT. CDR3 DNA sequence: TGTGCCAGCAGTCGAAGGGGGAACGAGCAGTACTTC. Translated: CASSRRGNEQYF.

This rearrangement joins TRBV12-3 or TRBV12-4 to TRBJ2-7; perhaps TRBD2 as D (6 bases). V lost 4 bases and J 4 bases, leaving 17 bases between the germline ends. The CDR3 length is 15 residues. The CDR3 loop reads CASSSPGSGPYEQYF. For the CDR3, the DNA is TGTGCCAGCAGTTCCCCCGGGAGCGGTCCTTACGAGCAGTACTTC.

Many counts were recorded for this clonotype. This sequence joins TRBV5-1 and TRBJ1-2, with D unresolved. Deletions cut 4 bases from V and 1 base from J, with 11 bases between. CDR1 is SGHRS, CDR2 YFSETQ, per germline. The CDR3 sequence is 14 residues long. The CDR3: CASSDLTSNYGYTF. The DNA of the CDR3 is TGCGCCAGCAGCGATCTAACAAGTAACTATGGCTACACCTTC.

This clonotype was found many times. J is TRBJ2-7 and V is TRBV4-3, with TRBD2 as a possible D gene (6 bases). This CDR3 comprises 14 residues. Germline V gene sequence: CDR1 LGHNA, CDR2 YSLEER. V shed 4 bases and J shed 4 bases, with 14 bases lying between them. The CDR3 DNA reads TGCGCCAGCAGCCTCTTACCGGGGGAGTACGAGCAGTACTTC. It is translated as CASSLLPGEYEQYF.

Comments on this clonotype: This may arise from a read error, as a much more abundant clone is one base away. V is TRBV25-1 and J is TRBJ1-2; no reliable D call. CDR1 is MGHDK and CDR2 is SYGVNS in the germline V gene. The germline V and J ends were trimmed by 3 bases and 4 bases, with 9 bases remaining between them. CDR3 length: 13 residues. CDR3 in amino acids: CASSELLGYGYTF. CDR3 in DNA: TGTGCCAGCAGTGAGTTACTGGGCTATGGCTACACCTTC.

This clonotype appeared many times. This sequence joins TRBV7-9 and TRBJ2-1, with 9 bases identical to TRBD2. The germline gives CDR1 SEHNR, CDR2 FQNEAQ (reference sequence). Losses at the gene ends were 1 base for V and 6 bases for J; bases not matched to a gene: 7. The CDR3 contains 16 residues. The CDR3 nucleotides are TGTGCCAGCAGCTTAGGTAGCGGGAGACCCACCAATGAGCAGTTCTTC. Its translation: CASSLGSGRPTNEQFF.

The chain recombines TRBV10-3 with TRBJ1-5; D perhaps matches TRBD1 (6 bases). The CDR3 totals 14 residues. Trimming removed 6 bases from V and 0 bases from J, with 9 bases in between. Germline CDR1 is ENHRY and CDR2 is SYGVKD. The CDR3 reads CAISRTDSNQPQHF. The CDR3 DNA sequence: TGTGCCATCAGCAGGACAGATAGCAATCAGCCCCAGCATTTT.

As concerns this clonotype: Sequence at one end of the junction differs from germline and may be a read error. This chain links TRBV5-1 with TRBJ2-7, with D possibly being TRBD2 (6 bases). The CDR3 is 12 residues long. The germline V gene encodes CDR1 SGHRS and CDR2 YFSETQ. CDR3 DNA: TGCACCAGCAGCTCTGCGGGATACGAGCAGTACTTC. Amino acids: CTSSSAGYEQYF.

The table lists this clonotype with many counts. V usage is TRBV20-1 and J usage is TRBJ2-7, with 10 bases that match TRBD2. Germline V lookup: CDR1 DFQATT, CDR2 SNEGSKA (reference sequence). V was clipped by 0 bases and J by 0 bases; unmatched bases: 11. The CDR3 consists of 18 residues. The CDR3 here is CSARDSQLAGIHSYEQYF. The CDR3 coding sequence is TGCAGTGCTAGAGATAGTCAACTAGCGGGAATCCACTCCTACGAGCAGTACTTC.

A word on this clonotype: A read error may be the cause here, since a much bigger clone is one base away. J is TRBJ2-1 and V is TRBV4-3; 7 bases agree with TRBD2. Germline CDR1 and CDR2: LGHNA and YSLEER. J lost 0 bases, V lost 5 bases, and 16 bases had no gene match. The CDR3 loop spans 19 amino acids. The CDR3 loop reads CASSYPGEGTPGSYNEQFF. The DNA for the CDR3 is TGCGCCAGCAGCTACCCCGGGGAGGGGACTCCTGGCTCCTACAATGAGCAGTTCTTC.